This TCR beta chain comes out of a study of identical twins. In this sample, this clonotype turned up a few times. Antigen unknown. A universal primer binding site was introduced by template switching. The final cDNA contained unique molecular identifiers. TCRdb re-analysed the 5' RACE reads in MiXCR, keeping a single row per CDR3 protein. This table has about 530,000 distinct CDR3 sequences, 13% to 15% appearing once. General observations from the study: Cord blood's abundant beta clonotypes had fewer insertions, unlike memory repertoires.

Germline V gene data show CDR1 as DFQATT and CDR2 as SNEGSKA (reference sequence). The CDR3 runs 12 residues. With 1 base removed from V and 4 bases from J, the gap between germline ends came to 7 bases. The data also belong to a second study, concerning yellow fever vaccine responses in identical twins. That study adds: Reportedly, twins' vaccine T cell responses looked partly convergent and partly personalized.

The TCR was taken from a woman aged 18 to 35 in good health. Sequenced: CD4+ T cells sorted from blood. This chain uses TRBV20-1 with TRBJ2-5, with D perhaps matching TRBD2 (6 bases). The CDR3 region has the DNA TGCAGTGCTAGAGGGAGGGGAGAGACCCAGTACTTC. Protein product: CSARGRGETQYF.